The T cell receptor beta chain under discussion was sequenced for a study of identifying expanded T cells in peripheral blood. No infections or other immune events were documented during collection. V shed 7 bases and J shed 4 bases, with 20 bases lying between them. CDR3 length: 16 amino acids. Germline-derived CDR1 and CDR2 are WSHSY and SAAADI. The repertoire was sequenced with immunoSEQ multiplex PCR; TCRdb's copy has only in-frame clones and lacks some. The sample contains about 47,000 clones, around 82% of which appear only once. This clone was detected only once. What it recognizes is unknown. Study results and limitations: Around 1.2 clones differed between technical replicates, versus approximately 16 and 20 over time.

The sequenced sample consisted of blood. The chain recombines TRBV10-2 with TRBJ1-3; possibly TRBD1 for D (5 bases). This TCR derives from a person between 18 and 75 years old in good health. DNA of the CDR3: TGCGCCAGCACTCCCGGTCGGGGGATGACAGGAAACACCATATATTTT. It translates to CASTPGRGMTGNTIYF.